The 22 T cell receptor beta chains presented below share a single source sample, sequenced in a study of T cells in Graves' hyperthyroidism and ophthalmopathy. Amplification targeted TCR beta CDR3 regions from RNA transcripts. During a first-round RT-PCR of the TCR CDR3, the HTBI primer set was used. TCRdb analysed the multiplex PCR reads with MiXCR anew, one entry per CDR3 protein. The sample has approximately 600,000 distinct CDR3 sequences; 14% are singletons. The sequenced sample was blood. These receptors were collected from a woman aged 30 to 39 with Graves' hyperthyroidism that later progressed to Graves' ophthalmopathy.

The chain's CDR3 is CASRIYGLYGYTF. In nucleotides, the CDR3 is TGTGCCAGCAGAATTTATGGTCTCTATGGCTACACCTTC. The V call is TRBV6-1, the J call TRBJ1-2; the D is unclear. CDR1 and CDR2 from the germline V gene are MNHNS and SASEGT. The CDR3 totals 13 residues. The V end was cut by 6 bases, the J end by 4 bases, with 12 bases between.

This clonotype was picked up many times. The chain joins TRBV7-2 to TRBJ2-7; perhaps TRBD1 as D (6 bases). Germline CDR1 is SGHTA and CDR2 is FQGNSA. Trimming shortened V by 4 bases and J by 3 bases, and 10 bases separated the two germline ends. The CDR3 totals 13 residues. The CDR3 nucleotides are TGTGCCAGCAGCTGGGGACAATTCTACGAGCAGTACTTC. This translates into CASSWGQFYEQYF.

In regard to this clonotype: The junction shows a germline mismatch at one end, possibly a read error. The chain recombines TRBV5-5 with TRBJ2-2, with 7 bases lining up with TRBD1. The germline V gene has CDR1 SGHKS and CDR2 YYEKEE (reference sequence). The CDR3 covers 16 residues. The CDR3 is CASSLEGAPIIGELFF. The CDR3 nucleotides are TGCGCCAGCAGCTTAGAGGGGGCCCCTATCATCGGGGAGCTGTTTTTT.

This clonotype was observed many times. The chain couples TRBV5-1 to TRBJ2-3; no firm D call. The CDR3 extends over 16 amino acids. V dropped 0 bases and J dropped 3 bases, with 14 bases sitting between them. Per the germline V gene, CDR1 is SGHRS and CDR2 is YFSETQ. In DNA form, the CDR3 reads TGCGCCAGCAGCTTGGCTGTGGTGCCGCCGACAGATACGCAGTATTTT. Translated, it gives CASSLAVVPPTDTQYF.

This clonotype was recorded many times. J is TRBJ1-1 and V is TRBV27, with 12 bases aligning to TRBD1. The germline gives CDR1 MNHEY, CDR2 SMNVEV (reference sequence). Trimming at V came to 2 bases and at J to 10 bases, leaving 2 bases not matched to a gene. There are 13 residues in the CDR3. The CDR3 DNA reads TGTGCCAGCAGTTTAGGGGACAGGGGGCGAGCTTTCTTT. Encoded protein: CASSLGDRGRAFF.

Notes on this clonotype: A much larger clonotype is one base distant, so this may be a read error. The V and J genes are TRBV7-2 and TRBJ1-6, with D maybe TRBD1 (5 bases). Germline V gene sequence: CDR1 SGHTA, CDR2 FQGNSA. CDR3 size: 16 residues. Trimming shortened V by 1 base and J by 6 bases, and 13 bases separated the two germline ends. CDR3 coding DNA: TGTGCCAGCAGCTTAGAACAGGTTTTTGGTAATTCACCCCTCCACTTT. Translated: CASSLEQVFGNSPLHF.

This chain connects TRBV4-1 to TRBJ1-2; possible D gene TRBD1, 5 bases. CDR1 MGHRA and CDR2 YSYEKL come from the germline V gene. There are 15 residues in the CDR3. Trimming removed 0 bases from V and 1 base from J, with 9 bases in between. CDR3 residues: CASSQDGGFNYGYTF. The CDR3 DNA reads TGCGCCAGCAGCCAAGATGGGGGGTTTAACTATGGCTACACCTTC.

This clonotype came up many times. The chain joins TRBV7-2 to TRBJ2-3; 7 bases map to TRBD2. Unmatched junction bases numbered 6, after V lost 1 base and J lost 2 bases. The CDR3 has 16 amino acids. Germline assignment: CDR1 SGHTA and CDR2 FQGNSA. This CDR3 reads CASSLVAGEDTDTQYF. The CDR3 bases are TGTGCCAGCAGCTTAGTCGCGGGGGAGGACACAGATACGCAGTATTTT.

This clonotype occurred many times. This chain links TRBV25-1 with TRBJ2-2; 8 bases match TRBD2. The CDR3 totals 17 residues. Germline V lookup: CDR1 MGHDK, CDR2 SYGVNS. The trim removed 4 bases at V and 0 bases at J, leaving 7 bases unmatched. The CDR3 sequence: CASSGPRLATNTGELFF. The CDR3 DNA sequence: TGTGCCAGCAGTGGCCCTCGACTAGCGACGAACACCGGGGAGCTGTTTTTT.

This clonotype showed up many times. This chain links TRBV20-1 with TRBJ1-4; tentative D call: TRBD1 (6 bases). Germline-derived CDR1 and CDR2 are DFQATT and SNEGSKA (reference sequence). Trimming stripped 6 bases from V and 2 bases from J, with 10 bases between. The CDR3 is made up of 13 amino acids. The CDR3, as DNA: TGCAGTGCGGGGCAGGGGACTAATGAAAAACTGTTTTTT. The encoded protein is CSAGQGTNEKLFF.

The CDR3 region has the DNA TGTGCCAGCAGTGAAGCGGGGACCGCGCAGTATTTT. The encoded protein is CASSEAGTAQYF. The chain uses TRBV25-1 and TRBJ2-3; D is possibly TRBD2 (6 bases). The CDR3 is made up of 12 amino acids. Germline values: CDR1 MGHDK, CDR2 SYGVNS. The V end lost 2 bases, the J end lost 10 bases, and 10 bases lay between the germline ends.

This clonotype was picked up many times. The CDR3 spells CAISKKGSEASYNEQFF. DNA of the CDR3: TGTGCCATCAGTAAAAAGGGTTCGGAAGCCTCCTACAATGAGCAGTTCTTC. The rearrangement uses TRBV10-3 and TRBJ2-1; D is undetermined. CDR3 length equals 17 residues. CDR1 is ENHRY, CDR2 SYGVKD, per germline. Trimming removed 5 bases at V and 0 bases at J, with 17 bases between.

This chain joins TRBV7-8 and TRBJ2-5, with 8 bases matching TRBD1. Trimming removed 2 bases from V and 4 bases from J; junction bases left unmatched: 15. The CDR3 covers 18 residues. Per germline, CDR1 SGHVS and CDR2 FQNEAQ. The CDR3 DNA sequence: TGTGCCAGCAGCTTAAAGAGATTGGGCAGGGGGCGATTAGAGACCCAGTACTTC. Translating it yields CASSLKRLGRGRLETQYF.

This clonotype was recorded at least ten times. The CDR3 bases are TGTGCCAGCAGTGGCTTCGCGGGACTAATAACCGGGGAGCTGTTTTTT. This codes for CASSGFAGLITGELFF. J is TRBJ2-2 and V is TRBV27; 7 bases match TRBD2. Germline trimming cut 5 bases from V and 5 bases from J; bases unmatched to any gene: 11. The CDR3 sequence is 16 residues long. The germline V gene encodes CDR1 MNHEY and CDR2 SMNVEV (reference sequence).

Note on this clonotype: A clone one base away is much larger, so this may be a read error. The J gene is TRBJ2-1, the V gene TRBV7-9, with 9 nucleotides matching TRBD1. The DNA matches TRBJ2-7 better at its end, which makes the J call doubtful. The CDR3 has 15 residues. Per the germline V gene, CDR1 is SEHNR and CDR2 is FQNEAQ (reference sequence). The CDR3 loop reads CASRFGQGTYNEQYF. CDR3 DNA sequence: TGTGCCAGCAGATTCGGACAGGGGACCTACAATGAGCAGTACTTC.

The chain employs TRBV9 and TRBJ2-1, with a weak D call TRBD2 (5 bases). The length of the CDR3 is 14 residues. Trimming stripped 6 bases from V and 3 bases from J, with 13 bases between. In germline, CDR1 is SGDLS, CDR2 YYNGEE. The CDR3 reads CASNEGEGYNEQFF. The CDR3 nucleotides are TGTGCCAGCAACGAGGGAGAGGGCTACAATGAGCAGTTCTTC.

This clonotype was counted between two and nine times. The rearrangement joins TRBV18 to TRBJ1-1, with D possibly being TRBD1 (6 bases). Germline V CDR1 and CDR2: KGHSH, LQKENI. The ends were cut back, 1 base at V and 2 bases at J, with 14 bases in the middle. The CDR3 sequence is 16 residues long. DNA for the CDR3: TGTGCCAGCTCACCACGCCTAGGAGGGGGTAACACTGAAGCTTTCTTT. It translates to CASSPRLGGGNTEAFF.

CDR3 coding DNA: TGTGCCAGCAGCCAACCCCCGTGGGGTGAAGCTTTCTTT. Translating gives CASSQPPWGEAFF. The chain employs TRBV7-2 and TRBJ1-1; D remains unclear. The CDR3 contains 13 residues. Trimming removed 5 bases from V and 7 bases from J, with 14 bases in between. The V gene's germline CDR1 is SGHTA and CDR2 FQGNSA.

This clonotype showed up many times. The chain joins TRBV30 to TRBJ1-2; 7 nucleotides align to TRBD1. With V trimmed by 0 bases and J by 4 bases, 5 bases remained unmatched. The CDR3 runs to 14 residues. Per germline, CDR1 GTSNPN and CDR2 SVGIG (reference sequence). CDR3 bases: TGTGCCTGGAGTGTAGTTCGGGACAGCTATGGCTACACCTTC. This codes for CAWSVVRDSYGYTF.

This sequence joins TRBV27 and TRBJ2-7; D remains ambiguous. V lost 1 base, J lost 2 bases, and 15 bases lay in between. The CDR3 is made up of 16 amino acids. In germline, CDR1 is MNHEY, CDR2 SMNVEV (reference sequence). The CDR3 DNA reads TGTGCCAGCAGTTTATTCTCCCATAAGCTGACCTACGAGCAGTACTTC. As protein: CASSLFSHKLTYEQYF.

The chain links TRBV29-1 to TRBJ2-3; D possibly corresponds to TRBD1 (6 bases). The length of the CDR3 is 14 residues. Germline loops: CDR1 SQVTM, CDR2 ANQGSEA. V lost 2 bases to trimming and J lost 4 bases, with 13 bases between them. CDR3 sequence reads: CSVENRARPDTQYF. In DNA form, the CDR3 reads TGCAGCGTTGAAAACAGGGCAAGACCAGATACGCAGTATTTT.

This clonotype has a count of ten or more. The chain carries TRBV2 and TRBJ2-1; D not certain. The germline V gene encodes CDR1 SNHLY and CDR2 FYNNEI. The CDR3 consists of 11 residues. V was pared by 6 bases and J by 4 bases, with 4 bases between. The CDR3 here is CASSNYNEQFF. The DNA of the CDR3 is TGTGCCAGCAGCAATTACAATGAGCAGTTCTTC.